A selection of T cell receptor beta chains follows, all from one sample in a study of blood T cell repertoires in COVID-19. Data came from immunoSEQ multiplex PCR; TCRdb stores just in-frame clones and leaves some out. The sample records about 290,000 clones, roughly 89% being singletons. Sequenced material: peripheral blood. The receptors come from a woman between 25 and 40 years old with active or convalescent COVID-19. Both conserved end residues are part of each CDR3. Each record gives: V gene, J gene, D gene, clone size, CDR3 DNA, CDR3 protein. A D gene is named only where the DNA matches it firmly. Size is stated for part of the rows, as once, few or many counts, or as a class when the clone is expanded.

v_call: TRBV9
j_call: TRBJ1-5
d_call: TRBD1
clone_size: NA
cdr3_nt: TGTGCCAGCAGCGTGGTTTGGGGACAGGGGGTTCATCAGCCCCAGCATTTT
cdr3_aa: CASSVVWGQGVHQPQHF

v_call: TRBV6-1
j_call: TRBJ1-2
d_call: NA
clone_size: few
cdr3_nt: TGTGCCAGCAGTGAGGCAAACCCAGGGGTCTGGGGCTACACCTTC
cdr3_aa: CASSEANPGVWGYTF

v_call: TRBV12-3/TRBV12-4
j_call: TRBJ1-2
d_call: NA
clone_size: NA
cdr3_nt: TGTGCCAGCAGTTTTGAGTCCCTCTATGGCTACACCTTC
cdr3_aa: CASSFESLYGYTF

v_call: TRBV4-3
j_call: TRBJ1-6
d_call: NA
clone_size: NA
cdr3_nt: TGCGCCAGCAGCCAAAGGTCCTCGGGGGAACCCCTCCACTTT
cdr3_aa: CASSQRSSGEPLHF

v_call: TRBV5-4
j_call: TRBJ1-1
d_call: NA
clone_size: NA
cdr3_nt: TGTGCCAGCAGCCGCGGGCTCGGTGGGAACACTGAAGCTTTCTTT
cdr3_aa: CASSRGLGGNTEAFF

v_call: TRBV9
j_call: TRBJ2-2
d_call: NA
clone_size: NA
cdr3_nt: TGTGCCAGCCGCCAGACGGACTTTGGCGGGGAGCTGTTTTTT
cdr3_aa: CASRQTDFGGELFF

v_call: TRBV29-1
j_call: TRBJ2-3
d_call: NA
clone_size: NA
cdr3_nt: TGCAGCGTTGAAGGCGACACAGATACGCAGTATTTT
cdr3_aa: CSVEGDTDTQYF

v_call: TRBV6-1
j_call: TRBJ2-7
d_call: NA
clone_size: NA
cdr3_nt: TGTGCCAGCAGGGAAGGGGAGTTTGGGGTTTACGAGCAGTACTTC
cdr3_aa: CASREGEFGVYEQYF

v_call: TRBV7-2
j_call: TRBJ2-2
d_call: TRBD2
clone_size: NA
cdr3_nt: TGTGCCAGCAGCTTCCTAGGACTAGCGGGGGGGCCCCGGGCCGGGGAGCTGTTTTTT
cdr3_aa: CASSFLGLAGGPRAGELFF

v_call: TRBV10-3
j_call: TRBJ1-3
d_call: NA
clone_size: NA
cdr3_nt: TGTGCCATCAGTGAGTCGGGCAACTTTTATTCTGGAAACACCATATATTTT
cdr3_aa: CAISESGNFYSGNTIYF

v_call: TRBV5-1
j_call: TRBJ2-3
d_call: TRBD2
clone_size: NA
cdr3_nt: TGCGCCAGCCATTCTCCTTCCGGGACTAGCGGCTCCGATACGCAGTATTTT
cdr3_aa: CASHSPSGTSGSDTQYF

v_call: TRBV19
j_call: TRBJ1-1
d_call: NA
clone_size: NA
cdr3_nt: TGTGCCAGTAGTATAGGAGAGGGGGTGGGCACTGAAGCTTTCTTT
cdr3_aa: CASSIGEGVGTEAFF

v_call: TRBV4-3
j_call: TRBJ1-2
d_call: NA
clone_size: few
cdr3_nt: TGCGCCAGCAGCCAAGACTTGCGCACCCACTATGGCTACACCTTC
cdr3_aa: CASSQDLRTHYGYTF

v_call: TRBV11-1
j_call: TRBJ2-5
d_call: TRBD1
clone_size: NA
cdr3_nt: TGTGCCAGCAGCTTGGAGGACAGGAGGCCAGAGACCCAGTACTTC
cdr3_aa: CASSLEDRRPETQYF

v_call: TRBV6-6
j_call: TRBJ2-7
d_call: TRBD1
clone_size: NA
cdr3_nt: TGTGCCAGCAGTCTTTTCCCTACGATAATTAAAACCGGGACAGGGATATCCCACGAGCAGTACTTC
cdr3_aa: CASSLFPTIIKTGTGISHEQYF

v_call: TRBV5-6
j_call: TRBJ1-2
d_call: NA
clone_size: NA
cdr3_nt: TGTGCCAGCAGCTCAGGGGTTTTGAGCGGCTACACCTTC
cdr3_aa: CASSSGVLSGYTF

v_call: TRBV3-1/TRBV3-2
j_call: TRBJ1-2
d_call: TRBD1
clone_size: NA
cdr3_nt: TGTGCCAGCAGCACGACAGGGTACTATGGCTACACCTTC
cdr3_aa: CASSTTGYYGYTF

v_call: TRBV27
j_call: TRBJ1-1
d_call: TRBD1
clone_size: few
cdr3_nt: TGTGCCAGCAGTTTATCGGGCCTCACAGGGGGGGAAGCTTTCTTT
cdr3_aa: CASSLSGLTGGEAFF

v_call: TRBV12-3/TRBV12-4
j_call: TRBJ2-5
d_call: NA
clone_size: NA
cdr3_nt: TGTGCCAGCAGAGGAGGCTACCCCCAGACCCAGTACTTC
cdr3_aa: CASRGGYPQTQYF

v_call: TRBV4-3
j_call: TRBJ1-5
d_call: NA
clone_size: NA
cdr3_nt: TGCGCCAGCAGCCAAGATTGGGCAGACAATCAGCCCCAGCATTTT
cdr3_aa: CASSQDWADNQPQHF

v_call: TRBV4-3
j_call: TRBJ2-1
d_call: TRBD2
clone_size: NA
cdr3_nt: TGCGCCAGCAGCCAAGTTTGGAGCGGGGGGGCCTACAATGAGCAGTTCTTC
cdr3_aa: CASSQVWSGGAYNEQFF

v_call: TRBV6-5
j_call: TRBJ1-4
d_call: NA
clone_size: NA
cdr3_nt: TGTGCCAGCAGGGGGGCCGGGGCCGGCAAACTGTTTTTT
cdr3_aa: CASRGAGAGKLFF

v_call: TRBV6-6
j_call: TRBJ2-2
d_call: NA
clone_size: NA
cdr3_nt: TGTGCCAGCAGCTTTACTACCGGGGAGCTGTTTTTT
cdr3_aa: CASSFTTGELFF

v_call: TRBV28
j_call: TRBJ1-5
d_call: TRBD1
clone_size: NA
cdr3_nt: TGTGCCAGCAGTTCACCACAGGGGGCAGGCAATCAGCCCCAGCATTTT
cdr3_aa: CASSSPQGAGNQPQHF

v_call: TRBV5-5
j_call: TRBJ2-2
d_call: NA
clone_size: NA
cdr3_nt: TGTGCCAGCAGCTTAGGCCAGGTTACCGGGGAGCTGTTTTTT
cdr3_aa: CASSLGQVTGELFF

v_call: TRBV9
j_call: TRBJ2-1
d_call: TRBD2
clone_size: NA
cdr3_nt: TGTGCCAGCAAGGTAAGTATCCCGGGACTAGCGGTAAATGAGCAGTTCTTC
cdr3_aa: CASKVSIPGLAVNEQFF

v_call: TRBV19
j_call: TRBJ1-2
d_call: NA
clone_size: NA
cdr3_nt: TGTGCCAGTAGTATTGCAGGGGTGGGGACCGACTATGGCTACACCTTC
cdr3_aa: CASSIAGVGTDYGYTF

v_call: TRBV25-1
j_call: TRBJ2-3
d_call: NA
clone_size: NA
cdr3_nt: TGTGCCAGCAGCGCCCCCGAGACTAGCACAGATACGCAGTATTTT
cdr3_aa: CASSAPETSTDTQYF

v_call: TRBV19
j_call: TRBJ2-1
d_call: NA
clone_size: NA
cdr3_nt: TGTGCCAGTAGTGCCCACGCTCCAACCCGGGACTTCTCCTACAATGAGCAGTTCTTC
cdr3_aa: CASSAHAPTRDFSYNEQFF

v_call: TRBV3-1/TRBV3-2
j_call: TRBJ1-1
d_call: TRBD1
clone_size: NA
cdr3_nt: TGTGCCAGCAGCCCCTCGGACAGGGCTATGAACACTGAAGCTTTCTTT
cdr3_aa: CASSPSDRAMNTEAFF

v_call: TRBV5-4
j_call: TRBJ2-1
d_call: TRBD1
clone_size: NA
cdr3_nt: TGTGCCAGCAGCTTGGGAGGGTCCAGGACAGGAGTACAAGAGCAGTTCTTC
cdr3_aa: CASSLGGSRTGVQEQFF

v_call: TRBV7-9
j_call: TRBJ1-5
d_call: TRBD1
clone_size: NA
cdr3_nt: TGTGCCAGCAGCTTTTCCCTACAGGGGCGAAGCAATCAGCCCCAGCATTTT
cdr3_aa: CASSFSLQGRSNQPQHF

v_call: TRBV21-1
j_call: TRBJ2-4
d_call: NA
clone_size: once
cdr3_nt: TGTGCCAGCAGCAACAGGACTGCTCTAGCCAAAAACATTCAGTACTTC
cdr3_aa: CASSNRTALAKNIQYF

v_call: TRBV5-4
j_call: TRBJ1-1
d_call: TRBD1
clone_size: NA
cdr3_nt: TGTGCCAGCAGACGTGGGACAGGGGTAAGGACTGAAGCTTTCTTT
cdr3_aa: CASRRGTGVRTEAFF

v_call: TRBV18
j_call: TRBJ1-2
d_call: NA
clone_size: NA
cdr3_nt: TGTGCCAGCTCACAGGGGCTTAACTATGGCTACACCTTC
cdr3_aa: CASSQGLNYGYTF

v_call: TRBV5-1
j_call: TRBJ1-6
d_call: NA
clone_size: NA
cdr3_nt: TGCGCCAGCAGCTTGGCCGGGCGACTTACAGGGTGGCTCCACTTT
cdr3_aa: CASSLAGRLTGWLHF

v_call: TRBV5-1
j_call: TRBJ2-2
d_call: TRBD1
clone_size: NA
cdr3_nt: TGCGCCAGCAGCACCGGGACAGTTAACGGGGAGCTGTTTTTT
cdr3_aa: CASSTGTVNGELFF

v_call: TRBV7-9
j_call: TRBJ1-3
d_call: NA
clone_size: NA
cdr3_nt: TGTGCCAGCAGCCCACAGGGTGCTGGAAACACCATATATTTT
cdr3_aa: CASSPQGAGNTIYF

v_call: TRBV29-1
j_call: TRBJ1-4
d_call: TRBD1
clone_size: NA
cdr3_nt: TGCAGCGCCCAGGGGGCCCAAGGGGAAAAACTGTTTTTT
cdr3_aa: CSAQGAQGEKLFF

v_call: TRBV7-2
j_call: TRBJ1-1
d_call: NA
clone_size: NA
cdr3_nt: TGTGCCAGCAGCTTAAAGGCGGGGAACACTGAAGCTTTCTTT
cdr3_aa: CASSLKAGNTEAFF

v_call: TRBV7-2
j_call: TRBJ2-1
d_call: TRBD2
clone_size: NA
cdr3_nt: TGTGCCAGCAGCCCTAGCGGGGGGTTCTACAATGAGCAGTTCTTC
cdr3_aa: CASSPSGGFYNEQFF

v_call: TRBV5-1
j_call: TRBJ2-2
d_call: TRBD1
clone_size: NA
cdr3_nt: TGCGCCAGCAGCTTACAGGGGAGCGTTAACACCGGGGAGCTGTTTTTT
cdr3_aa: CASSLQGSVNTGELFF

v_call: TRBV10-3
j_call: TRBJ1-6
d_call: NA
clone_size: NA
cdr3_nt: TGTGCCATCAGTGACCGACTGACTCACTCCTATAATTCACCCCTCCACTTT
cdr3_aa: CAISDRLTHSYNSPLHF

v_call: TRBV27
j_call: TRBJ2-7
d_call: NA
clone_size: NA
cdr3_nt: TGTGCCAGCAGTTTATCGGGGCTGTACGAGCAGTACTTC
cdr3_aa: CASSLSGLYEQYF

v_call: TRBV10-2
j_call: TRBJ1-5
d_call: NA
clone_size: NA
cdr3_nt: TGCGCCAGCAGACAGGGCAATCAGCCCCAGCATTTT
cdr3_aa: CASRQGNQPQHF

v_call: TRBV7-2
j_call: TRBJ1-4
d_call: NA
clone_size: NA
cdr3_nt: TGTGCCAGCAGCCGGAATCGACGGGGGAGTGAAAAACTGTTTTTT
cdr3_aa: CASSRNRRGSEKLFF

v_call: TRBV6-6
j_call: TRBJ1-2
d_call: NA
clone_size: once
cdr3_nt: TGTGCCAGCAGTTACTCGAGCGGCAGTAGCTATGGCTACACCTTC
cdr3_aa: CASSYSSGSSYGYTF

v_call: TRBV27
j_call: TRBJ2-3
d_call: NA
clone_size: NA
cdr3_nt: TGTGCCAGCAGGGCTAGCACAGATACGCAGTATTTT
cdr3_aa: CASRASTDTQYF

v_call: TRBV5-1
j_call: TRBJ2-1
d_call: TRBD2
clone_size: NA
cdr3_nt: TGCGCCAGCAGCTTGGCCCAAACTAGCGGGGGTGAGCAGTTCTTC
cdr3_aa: CASSLAQTSGGEQFF

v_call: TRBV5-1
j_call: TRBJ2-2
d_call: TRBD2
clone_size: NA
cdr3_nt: TGCGCCAGCACCCCCGGGGGGACTAGCGGGTACTCGAACACCGGGGAGCTGTTTTTT
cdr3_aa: CASTPGGTSGYSNTGELFF

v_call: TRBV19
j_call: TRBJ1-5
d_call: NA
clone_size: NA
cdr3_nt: TGTGCCAGTAGTATAGCGGCAGGGGTAGGGGATCGACAGCCCCAGCATTTT
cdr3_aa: CASSIAAGVGDRQPQHF

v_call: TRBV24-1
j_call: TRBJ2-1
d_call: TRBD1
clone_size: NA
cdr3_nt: TGTGCCACCAGTGATAATAAGGGACAGGGTCAACATGAGCAGTTCTTC
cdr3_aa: CATSDNKGQGQHEQFF

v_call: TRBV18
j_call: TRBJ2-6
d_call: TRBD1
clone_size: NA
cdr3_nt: TGTGCCAGCTCATTAACGGAACACGGGACAGGAACCTCTGGGGCCAACGTCCTGACTTTC
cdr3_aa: CASSLTEHGTGTSGANVLTF